A single sample is the source of the 5 T cell receptor beta chains below, sequenced in a study of blood T cell repertoires in COVID-19. Method: immunoSEQ multiplex PCR; TCRdb's copy keeps in-frame clones and lacks some. The data show 150,000 to 200,000 clones, with roughly 89% seen just once and approximately 0.64% held by the top ten. The sample consisted of peripheral blood. Receptor source: a man aged 50-59 years with acute or convalescent COVID-19.

The gene calls are TRBV29-1 and TRBJ2-1, with a tentative D call TRBD2 (5 bases). Trimming shortened V by 4 bases and J by 10 bases, and 23 bases separated the two germline ends. This CDR3 is 15 amino acids long. CDR1 and CDR2 (germline): SQVTM, ANQGSEA. The CDR3 bases are TGCAGCGTTGGACTATGGGCTAGCAGGTCGGAGGAGCAGTTCTTC. This gives the protein CSVGLWASRSEEQFF.

The chain links TRBV2 to TRBJ1-4; a weak D match, TRBD1 (5 bases). V was clipped by 1 base and J by 6 bases, with 12 bases between them. This CDR3 is 15 amino acids long. Germline lookup yields CDR1 SNHLY and CDR2 FYNNEI. The CDR3 bases are TGTGCCAGCAGTGAAGGACCGGGGGTTGATGAAAAACTGTTTTTT. Translated, it gives CASSEGPGVDEKLFF.

V usage is TRBV11-1 and J usage is TRBJ2-1; TRBD2 matches 10 bases. Germline V gives CDR1 SGHAT, CDR2 FQDESV (reference sequence). V shed 6 bases and J 4 bases; nucleotides not matched to a gene: 3. The CDR3 runs to 14 residues. CDR3 protein: CASSLTSGYNEQFF. The CDR3 DNA is TGTGCCAGCAGTCTGACTAGCGGGTACAATGAGCAGTTCTTC.

The chain links TRBV5-1 to TRBJ2-7; D gene uncertain. This CDR3 has 12 amino acids. Trimming took 0 bases from V and 4 from J, leaving 5 bases between them. Germline V gene lookup returns CDR1 SGHRS and CDR2 YFSETQ. The CDR3 region is CASSLDTYEQYF. The CDR3 DNA reads as TGCGCCAGCAGCTTGGATACTTACGAGCAGTACTTC. The complete variable domain, with remaining parts taken from reference TRBV5-1 and TRBJ2-7, reads KAGVTQTPRYLIKTRGQQVTLSCSPISGHRSVSWYQQTPGQGLQFLFEYFSETQRNKGNFPGRFSGRQFSNSRSEMNVSTLELGDSALYLCASSLDTYEQYFGPGTRLTVT.

This clone was counted between two and nine times. This CDR3 reads CASSSTGTYEQYV. In DNA, the CDR3 is TGTGCCAGCAGCTCTACCGGGACCTACGAGCAGTACGTC. The chain employs TRBV11-2 and TRBJ2-7; D perhaps matches TRBD2 (5 bases). The germline V and J ends were trimmed by 4 bases and 2 bases, with 9 bases remaining between them. This CDR3 has 13 amino acids. Germline V lookup: CDR1 SGHAT, CDR2 FQNNGV.